This TCR beta chain emerged from a study of blood T cell repertoires in COVID-19 (dated by TCRdb to 2018 to 2021). Background for the entire study: Samples covering the acute and convalescent phases of COVID-19 were provided by collaborators in the United States, Italy and Spain. The prospective study material was composed of cDNA or gDNA derived from T cells, B-cell-depleted T cells, or PBMCs. The dataset comprised deeply sampled blood TCRbeta repertoires from subjects exposed to, actively infected with, or recovered from COVID-19. The repertoires were released in a freely available public database meant as a resource for research on the immune response to SARS-CoV-2. Samples came from the ongoing ImmuneRACE study (first 160 participants) plus 1,254 subjects from 6 global collaborators. Sample metadata almost always included a de-identified subject ID, COVID-19 status, age in years and sex. Where HLA class I and class II types were available, the types were taken from metadata supplied by the sample provider, not from assay-based typing. What the work shows at the level of the full study, not this receptor alone: Clinical and demographic metadata were provided uncurated, with the amount varying by source and participant.

In Seattle, one collaborating source enrolled patients while the infection was active and tracked those patients longitudinally over the course of disease. Each collaborating institution followed its own protocols to collect whole blood in K2EDTA tubes. For TCRbeta analysis, collaborators shipped samples as frozen whole blood, isolated PBMCs, or DNA extracted from either of those sample types. This clone was counted a single time. Its antigen is unknown. The input lacks base qualities; no much larger clone sits a single base away. V lost 3 bases and J lost 2 bases; the stretch between them is 7 bases long. Reading the germline V gene (reference sequence) gives CDR1 DFQATT and CDR2 SNEGSKA. The CDR3 spans 12 residues, from the cysteine through the phenylalanine. Only the CDR3 DNA stays, 36 bases, in frame from base 1. TCRbeta CDR3 regions were amplified from genomic DNA by means of the immunoSEQ Assay, a bias-controlled multiplex PCR. Regarding the original processing steps: Within the assay, amplification of reference gene primers was used to estimate how many nucleated cells each sample contained. To quantify the absolute abundance of each unique TCRbeta CDR3 rearrangement, sequence reads were collapsed and filtered. Productive Simpson clonality was computed per sample as the square root of Simpson's diversity index over productive rearrangements. TCRdb stores this immuneACCESS table with in-frame sequences only. Part of the clones is absent; in the studies checked, under half of the shortfall reflects unresolved V genes, and no reason is known for the rest. V and J calls plus clone size are reproduced from that table; the DNA served to infer D and trimming. Counted in this sample were under 200,000 clones; around 85% of them appeared once. 0.95% of the sample is taken by the ten largest.

The TCR was taken from a man in his fifties or sixties with COVID-19, enrolled during active disease. Rearrangement joined TRBV20-1 to TRBJ2-5, with TRBD2 tentatively as D gene (5 bases match). What was sequenced was peripheral blood. The CDR3 loop reads CSASRGQETQYF. The DNA sequence reads TGCAGTGCTAGTCGGGGTCAAGAGACCCAGTACTTC.